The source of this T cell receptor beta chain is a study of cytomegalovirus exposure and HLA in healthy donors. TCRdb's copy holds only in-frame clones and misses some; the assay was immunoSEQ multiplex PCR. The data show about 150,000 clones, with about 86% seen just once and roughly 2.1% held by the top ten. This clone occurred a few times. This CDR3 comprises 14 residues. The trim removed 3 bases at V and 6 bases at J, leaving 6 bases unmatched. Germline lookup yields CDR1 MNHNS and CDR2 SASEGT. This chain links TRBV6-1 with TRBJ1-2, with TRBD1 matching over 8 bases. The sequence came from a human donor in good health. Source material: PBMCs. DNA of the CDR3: TGTGCCAGCAGTGACCTGGACAGGGAGAATGGCTACACCTTC. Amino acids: CASSDLDRENGYTF.